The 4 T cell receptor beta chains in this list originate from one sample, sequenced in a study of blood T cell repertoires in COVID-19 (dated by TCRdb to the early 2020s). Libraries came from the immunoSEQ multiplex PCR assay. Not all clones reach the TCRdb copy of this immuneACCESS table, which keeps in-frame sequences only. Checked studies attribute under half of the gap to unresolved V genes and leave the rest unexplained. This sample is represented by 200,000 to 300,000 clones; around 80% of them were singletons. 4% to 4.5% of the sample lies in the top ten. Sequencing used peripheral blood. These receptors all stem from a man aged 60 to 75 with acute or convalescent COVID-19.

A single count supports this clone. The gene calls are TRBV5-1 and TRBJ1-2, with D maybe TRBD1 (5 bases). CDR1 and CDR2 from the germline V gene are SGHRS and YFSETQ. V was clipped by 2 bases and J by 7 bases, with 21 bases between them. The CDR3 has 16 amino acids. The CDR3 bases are TGCGCCAGCAGCTTCTCCGGGACTCCGCGGGCGGGTGGCTACACCTTC. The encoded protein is CASSFSGTPRAGGYTF.

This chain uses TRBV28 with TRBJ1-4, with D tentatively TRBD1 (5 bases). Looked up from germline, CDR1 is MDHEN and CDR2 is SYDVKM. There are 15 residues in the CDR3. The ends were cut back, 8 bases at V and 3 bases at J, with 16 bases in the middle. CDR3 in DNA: TGTGCCAGCCGGGACTCCGGGGCTGCTAATGAAAAACTGTTTTTT. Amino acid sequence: CASRDSGAANEKLFF.

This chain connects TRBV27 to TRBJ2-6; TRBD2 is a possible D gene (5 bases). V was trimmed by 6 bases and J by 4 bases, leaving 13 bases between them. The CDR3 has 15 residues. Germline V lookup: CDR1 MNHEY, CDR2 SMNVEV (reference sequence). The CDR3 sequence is CASRRLAAGANVLTF. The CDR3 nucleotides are TGTGCCAGCAGGCGTCTAGCTGCCGGGGCCAACGTCCTGACTTTC.

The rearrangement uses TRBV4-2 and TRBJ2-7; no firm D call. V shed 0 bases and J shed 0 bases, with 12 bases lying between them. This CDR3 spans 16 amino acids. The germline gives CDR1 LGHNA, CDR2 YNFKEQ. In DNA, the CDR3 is TGTGCCAGCAGCCAAGATATGAGTTCTAGCTCCTACGAGCAGTACTTC. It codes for CASSQDMSSSSYEQYF.